These T cell receptor beta chains were read from a single sample in a study of Graves' ophthalmopathy and Graves' hyperthyroidism. TCRdb passed the multiplex PCR reads through MiXCR, listing each CDR3 protein once. Here the sample spans some 750,000 distinct CDR3 sequences, 40% being singletons. The sequenced material came from peripheral blood. The receptors here all came from an adult man with Graves' ophthalmopathy. The CDR3 runs from the conserved cysteine through the conserved F or W. The order of the fields is clone size, D gene, V gene, J gene, CDR3 protein, CDR3 DNA. D genes are given only for firm matches. Clone size, where shown, is once, few, many, or a class for clones that have expanded.

size: few; D: TRBD1; V: TRBV5-1; J: TRBJ1-1; CDR3: CASSLLGQTTEAFF; DNA: TGCGCCAGCAGCTTATTGGGACAGACCACTGAAGCTTTCTTT
size: once; D: NA; V: TRBV2; J: TRBJ1-2; CDR3: CASVRQGHGGYTF; DNA: TGTGCCAGCGTTCGCCAGGGACACGGTGGCTACACCTTC
size: NA; D: NA; V: TRBV5-4; J: TRBJ1-1; CDR3: CASTNTRGTEAFF; DNA: TGTGCCAGCACCAATACAAGGGGCACTGAAGCTTTCTTT
size: NA; D: NA; V: TRBV12-3/TRBV12-4; J: TRBJ1-6; CDR3: CASREAGRGDLSPLHF; DNA: TGTGCCAGCAGGGAAGCGGGCAGGGGCGACCTTTCACCCCTCCACTTT
size: many; D: NA; V: TRBV7-8; J: TRBJ2-5; CDR3: CASSSTQGGINSETQYF; DNA: TGTGCCAGCAGCTCAACACAGGGAGGGATCAACTCAGAGACCCAGTACTTC
size: NA; D: TRBD1; V: TRBV29-1; J: TRBJ1-1; CDR3: CSGQGGRTEAFF; DNA: TGCAGCGGTCAGGGGGGACGGACTGAAGCTTTCTTT
size: many; D: TRBD1; V: TRBV20-1; J: TRBJ2-7; CDR3: CSAGDRGYEQYF; DNA: TGCAGTGCTGGTGACAGGGGCTACGAGCAGTACTTC
size: few; D: TRBD1; V: TRBV2; J: TRBJ2-5; CDR3: CASSLWDSRPQETQYF; DNA: TGTGCCAGCAGTTTATGGGACAGCCGGCCGCAAGAGACCCAGTACTTC
size: few; D: TRBD1; V: TRBV7-9; J: TRBJ2-7; CDR3: CASSFDRVYEQYF; DNA: TGTGCCAGCAGCTTCGACAGGGTCTACGAGCAGTACTTC
size: NA; D: NA; V: TRBV20-1; J: TRBJ1-1; CDR3: CSARDGIEAFF; DNA: TGCAGTGCTAGAGATGGAATTGAAGCTTTCTTT
size: many; D: NA; V: TRBV29-1; J: TRBJ2-7; CDR3: CSVESSSEQYF; DNA: TGCAGCGTTGAAAGTTCAAGCGAGCAGTACTTC
size: few; D: NA; V: TRBV7-8; J: TRBJ1-3; CDR3: CASSLYGQSEGYSGNTIYF; DNA: TGTGCCAGCAGCTTATATGGGCAGAGCGAGGGCTACTCTGGAAACACCATATATTTT
size: few; D: NA; V: TRBV19; J: TRBJ2-2; CDR3: CATLQGLGATGELFF; DNA: TGTGCCACCCTCCAGGGTCTTGGGGCCACCGGGGAGCTGTTTTTT
size: NA; D: TRBD1; V: TRBV6-5; J: TRBJ2-5; CDR3: CASSQGDTQYF; DNA: TGTGCCAGCAGCCAGGGGGACACCCAGTACTTC